Listed below are T cell receptor beta chains from one sample, sequenced in a study of T-cell reconstitution after alpha-beta-depleted transplantation in children. One entry per CDR3 protein results from TCRdb running MiXCR on the PCR reads. The sample includes around 700,000 distinct CDR3 sequences, around 12% of them seen just once. The source was PBMCs, collected before TCRalphabeta/CD19-depleted stem cell transplant. Source of these receptors: a girl aged 2-10 years with congenital amegakaryocytic thrombocytopenia, due to receive a stem cell transplant. The CDR3 runs from the conserved cysteine through the conserved F or W. D genes are given only for firm matches. Where a row states a size, it is once, few, many or the class of an expanded clone; other rows omit it.

V	D	J	size	DNA	CDR3
TRBV20-1	NA	TRBJ2-1	NA	TGCAGTGCCCAGGCTCCGGGACTGGTATCCTACTGGGGCCCCAATGAGCAGTTCTTC	CSAQAPGLVSYWGPNEQFF
TRBV3-1	TRBD2	TRBJ2-5	once	TGTGCCAGCAGCCGACTAGCGGAAGAGACCCAGTACTTC	CASSRLAEETQYF
TRBV2	TRBD2	TRBJ2-1	many	TGTGCCAGCAGGGGACTAGCGGGATCTAATGAGCAGTTCTTC	CASRGLAGSNEQFF
TRBV5-1	NA	TRBJ1-5	NA	TGCGCCAGCAGCTTGGCGGGGGCTGGTGGCCAGCCCCAGCATTTT	CASSLAGAGGQPQHF
TRBV10-3	NA	TRBJ2-1	many	TGTGCCATCAGGGGAGCGGGCCTAATATACAATGAGCAGTTCTTC	CAIRGAGLIYNEQFF
TRBV30	TRBD1	TRBJ2-7	once	TGTGCCTGGATAGGGGGCAGCTCCTACGAGCAGTACTTC	CAWIGGSSYEQYF
TRBV28	TRBD1	TRBJ2-1	NA	TGTGGTCAGGGGACAGAGAAAAAATACAATGAGCAGTTCTTC	CGQGTEKKYNEQFF
TRBV4-1	NA	TRBJ2-4	many	TGCGCCAGCAGCCAAGAAAGGGGGGAGGGAAGGAAGTGGAGAAACATTCAGTACTTC	CASSQERGEGRKWRNIQYF
TRBV10-3	NA	TRBJ1-5	many	TGTGCCATCAGTGTCAACAGGGACGGCCAGCCCCAGCATTTT	CAISVNRDGQPQHF
TRBV7-2	NA	TRBJ2-1	NA	TGTGCCAGCAGCTTAGGGGTCAGGGCATCTATTGAGCAGATCTTC	CASSLGVRASIEQIF
TRBV15	NA	TRBJ2-3	few	TGTGCCACCAGCGGCCTCAGTTCGAATTCTCAGGGACACCTACGGGAGACAGATACGCAGTATTTT	CATSGLSSNSQGHLRETDTQYF
TRBV12-3/TRBV12-4	NA	TRBJ2-1	few	TGTGCCAGCAGCGACAGATACAATGAGCAGTTCTTC	CASSDRYNEQFF
TRBV7-9	TRBD2	TRBJ2-2	many	TGTGCCAGCAGCTTCGGCGGGAGAGACGGGGAGCTGTTTTTT	CASSFGGRDGELFF
TRBV5-1	NA	TRBJ2-7	many	TGCGCCAGCCGCCTACAGGGTTGGTCCTACGAGCAGTACTTC	CASRLQGWSYEQYF
TRBV6-5	NA	TRBJ2-3	many	TGTGCCAGCGTTTCTCCTAGCACAGATACGCAGTATTTT	CASVSPSTDTQYF
TRBV29-1	TRBD2	TRBJ2-2	few	TGCAGCGTTGGTCGGGGGGGACTAGCGGGACGGAACACCGGGGAGCTGTTTTTT	CSVGRGGLAGRNTGELFF
TRBV24-1	TRBD2	TRBJ2-1	few	TGTGCCACCAGTGACCCAAAACCCGGGACTAGCCTTGAGGAGCAGTTCTTC	CATSDPKPGTSLEEQFF
TRBV19	NA	TRBJ2-2	NA	TGTGCCAGTAGTATCCGAGGAGGGGGAAGGTTCGGGGAGCTGTTTTTT	CASSIRGGGRFGELFF
TRBV29-1	NA	TRBJ2-2	NA	TGCAGCGGGGCCCCGAACACCGGGGAGCTGTTTTTT	CSGAPNTGELFF
TRBV7-2	NA	TRBJ1-2	few	TGTGCCAGCAGCTTAGTCCAGGGGAATGGCTGCACCTTC	CASSLVQGNGCTF
TRBV20-1	NA	TRBJ1-5	NA	TGCTGTGCTGCCCGGGGGCCTAGTTATAGCAATCAGCCCCAGCATTTT	CCAARGPSYSNQPQHF
TRBV24-1	TRBD2	TRBJ2-2	few	TGTGCCACCAGTGATTCTACTAGCGGCTACACCGGGGAGCTGTTTTTT	CATSDSTSGYTGELFF
TRBV5-1	NA	TRBJ2-2	few	TGCGCCAGCAGCTTGGAATCGTGGTATAACGGACCCGCCGGGGAGCTGTTTTTT	CASSLESWYNGPAGELFF
TRBV12-3/TRBV12-4	NA	TRBJ2-7	few	TGTGCCAGCAGCCCCCGGCGGGCCTATAAAGAGCAGTACTTC	CASSPRRAYKEQYF
TRBV28	NA	TRBJ2-7	many	TGTGCCAGCAGTTCCGTCTACGAGCAGTACTTC	CASSSVYEQYF
TRBV20-1	NA	TRBJ2-1	many	TGCAGTGCTAAGTTAGGCCACAATGAGCAGTTCTTC	CSAKLGHNEQFF
TRBV12-3/TRBV12-4	NA	TRBJ2-3	many	TGTGCCAGCAGTTTTTACTCGACAGATACGCAGTATTTT	CASSFYSTDTQYF
TRBV20-1	TRBD2	TRBJ2-2	NA	TGCAGTGCCCCGACTAGCGAGATGAACACCGGGGAGCTGTTTTTT	CSAPTSEMNTGELFF
TRBV12-3/TRBV12-4	TRBD2	TRBJ2-2	many	TGTGCCAGCAGCGGGGGACTAACCGGGGAGCTGTTTTTT	CASSGGLTGELFF
TRBV12-3/TRBV12-4	NA	TRBJ2-5	NA	TGTGCCAGCAGTTTGCCTAGCAGGTACCAAGAGACCCAGTACTTC	CASSLPSRYQETQYF
TRBV7-2	NA	TRBJ2-5	many	TGTGCCAGCAGGCCACAAGAGACCCAGTACTTC	CASRPQETQYF
TRBV10-3	NA	TRBJ2-5	few	TGTGCCATCAGTGACCCCTACCTACTGGCGACCCAGTACTTC	CAISDPYLLATQYF
TRBV7-2	NA	TRBJ2-7	few	TGTGCCAGCAGCTTAGCGTTGAAGGGCTACGAGCAGTACTTC	CASSLALKGYEQYF
TRBV6-1	TRBD1	TRBJ2-5	NA	TGTGCCAGCACCGCCGGGACAGGGGTGGAAGAGACCCAGTACTTC	CASTAGTGVEETQYF
TRBV21-1	NA	TRBJ2-3	few	TGTGCCAGCAGCCGAAATCGGGCGGGAGGGATTGCAGATACGCAGTATTTT	CASSRNRAGGIADTQYF
TRBV11-2	NA	TRBJ2-2	many	TGTGCCAGCAGTCAGGAAGGTGACACCGGGGAGCTGTTTTTT	CASSQEGDTGELFF
TRBV20-1	TRBD1	TRBJ2-1	many	TGCAGTGCTAGACCGGGACAGGGCTACAATGAGCAGTTCTTC	CSARPGQGYNEQFF
TRBV6-1	NA	TRBJ2-5	many	TGTGCCAGCAGTGTAACAAGTCCGGGACGGGAGACCCAGTACTTC	CASSVTSPGRETQYF
TRBV30	NA	TRBJ1-6	once	TGTGCCTGGAATGGGGGGAATTCACCCCTCCACTTT	CAWNGGNSPLHF
TRBV11-2	NA	TRBJ2-3	many	TGTGCCAGCAGCTTAGGGACCGTCACAGATACGCAGTATTTT	CASSLGTVTDTQYF
TRBV19	NA	TRBJ2-3	few	TGTGCCAGTACCCTAGAGGGCACAGATACGCAGTATTTT	CASTLEGTDTQYF
TRBV6-5	NA	TRBJ1-1	many	TGTGCCAGCAGTTACACCGGGGCCATGAACACTGAAGCTTTCTTT	CASSYTGAMNTEAFF
TRBV28	NA	TRBJ1-5	NA	TGTGCCAGCAGTTTATTGGGAGGGACTCAGCCCCAGCATTTT	CASSLLGGTQPQHF
TRBV27	NA	TRBJ2-2	NA	TGTGCCAGCAGTTTTGTCGGGGGTGTGGGGGAGCTGTTTTTT	CASSFVGGVGELFF
TRBV5-5	NA	TRBJ2-2	few	TGTGCCAGCACCATAGGTCCAACGGGAGACACCGGGGAGCTGTTTTTT	CASTIGPTGDTGELFF
TRBV6-2/TRBV6-3	NA	TRBJ2-3	many	TGTGCCAGCAGCTACGGGAACACAGATACGCAGTATTTT	CASSYGNTDTQYF
TRBV20-1	TRBD1	TRBJ2-1	many	TGCAGTGCCAGGGACAGTCATGAGCAGTTCTTC	CSARDSHEQFF
TRBV5-1	NA	TRBJ1-3	many	TGCGCCAGCAGCTTGGTGTGGGGCTCTGGAAACACCATATATTTT	CASSLVWGSGNTIYF
TRBV7-8	TRBD2	TRBJ2-7	many	TGTGCCAGCAGCTCGTCTGTAGCGGGGGCCTCCTACGAGCAGTACTTC	CASSSSVAGASYEQYF
TRBV6-2/TRBV6-3	NA	TRBJ2-5	many	TGTGCCAGCAAGTCGGAGACCCAGTACTTC	CASKSETQYF
TRBV20-1	TRBD2	TRBJ2-5	many	TGCAGTGCTAGTCCCCTAGCGGGGCGGGCGACCCAGTACTTC	CSASPLAGRATQYF
TRBV4-1	NA	TRBJ2-1	many	TGCGCCAGCAGTCCACGGGGATTGCCTTCCTCCTACAATGAGCAGTTCTTC	CASSPRGLPSSYNEQFF
TRBV6-4	NA	TRBJ2-1	many	TGTGCCAGCAGTGACTTTGGAGGGGATTACAATGAGCAGTTCTTC	CASSDFGGDYNEQFF
TRBV6-5	TRBD1	TRBJ1-5	NA	TGTGCCAGCAGTTACGGGACAGACGACTTTCAGCCCCAGCATTTT	CASSYGTDDFQPQHF
TRBV13	NA	TRBJ2-7	few	TGTGCCAGCAGCTTAAGTACGGGAGTGAGAGAGCAGTACTTC	CASSLSTGVREQYF
TRBV20-1	NA	TRBJ2-1	many	TGCAGTGCTTTTAGCGCCTCCTCCTACAATGAGCAGTTCTTC	CSAFSASSYNEQFF
TRBV10-3	TRBD2	TRBJ2-1	few	TGTGCCATCAGTGAGGGGGGGGTAAACAATGAGCAGTTCTTC	CAISEGGVNNEQFF
TRBV5-1	NA	TRBJ2-3	many	TGCGCCAGCAGCCAACTTCGGGGCTCAGATACGCAGTATTTT	CASSQLRGSDTQYF
TRBV28	NA	TRBJ2-1	few	TGTGCCAGCAGTTCGGTAGGCTCCTACAATGAGCAGTTCTTC	CASSSVGSYNEQFF